This TCR beta chain was retrieved from a study of blood T cell repertoires in COVID-19. The wider study: The origin of the acute and convalescent COVID-19 samples was the United States, Italy and Spain.

The CDR3 length is 15 residues. V dropped 5 bases and J dropped 4; count of bases not matched to a gene: 8. Germline CDR1 is GTSNPN and CDR2 is SVGIG (reference sequence). Repertoires were generated with immunoSEQ multiplex PCR, while TCRdb's copy carries only in-frame clones and drops some. The repertoire includes about 170,000 clones, 70% to 85% of them detected once, and over 20% sits in the top ten. The chain couples TRBV30 to TRBJ2-1; 10 bases map to TRBD2. Sequences were obtained from peripheral blood. This TCR was sampled from a woman aged 80 or older with acute or convalescent COVID-19. DNA of the CDR3: TGTGCCTGGCTGGGCGCTAGCGGGGGATACAATGAGCAGTTCTTC. Translated: CAWLGASGGYNEQFF.